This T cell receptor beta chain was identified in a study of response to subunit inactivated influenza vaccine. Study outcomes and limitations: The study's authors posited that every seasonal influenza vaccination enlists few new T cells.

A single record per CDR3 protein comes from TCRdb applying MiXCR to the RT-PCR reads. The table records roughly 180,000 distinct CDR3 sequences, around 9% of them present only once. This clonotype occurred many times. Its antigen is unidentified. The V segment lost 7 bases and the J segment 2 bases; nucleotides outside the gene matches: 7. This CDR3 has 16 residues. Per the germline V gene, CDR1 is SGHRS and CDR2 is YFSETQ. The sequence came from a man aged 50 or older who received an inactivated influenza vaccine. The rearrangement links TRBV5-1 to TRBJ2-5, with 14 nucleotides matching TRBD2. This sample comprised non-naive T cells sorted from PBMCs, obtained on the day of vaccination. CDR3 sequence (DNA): TGCGCCAGCCGATTGGGGACTAGCGGGAGACAAGAGACCCAGTACTTC. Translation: CASRLGTSGRQETQYF.